The clone carrying this T cell receptor beta chain came up many times. This sample was included in a study of T-cell reconstitution after alpha-beta-depleted transplantation in children. Preparation of the TCRbeta library used unique molecular identifiers. TCRdb reprocessed the PCR reads with MiXCR, giving one entry per CDR3 protein. Of some 600,000 distinct CDR3 sequences in the sample, approximately 16% were seen once. This CDR3 has 15 residues. From germline, CDR1 is SGHTA and CDR2 FQGNSA. Trimming took 2 bases from V and 5 from J, leaving 13 bases between them. The sequences come from PBMCs from the stem cell graft donor, collected from the stem cell graft. This sequence originates from a human donor who donated a stem cell graft to a child with acute myeloid leukemia. This chain uses TRBV7-2 with TRBJ2-1; D possibly corresponds to TRBD1 (5 bases). The CDR3 bases are TGTGCCAGCAGCTTAAAGACAGCCACGAACAATGAGCAGTTCTTC. It encodes CASSLKTATNNEQFF.